These 4 T cell receptor beta chains share one sample of origin, sequenced in a study of spatial heterogeneity in lung cancer. Documented time point: blood at routine non-recurrence follow-up after resection. TCRdb reanalysed the 5' RACE reads using MiXCR and keeps one entry per CDR3 protein. The table includes around 100,000 distinct CDR3 sequences, about a tenth detected once. This material consisted of PBMCs, taken at follow-up. The receptors come from a female donor with early-stage non-small cell lung cancer.

This clonotype was seen only a few times. The chain combines TRBV28 with TRBJ2-3; D tentatively reads TRBD1 or TRBD2 (5 bases each). The CDR3 is 15 amino acids. Between the trimmed V and J ends, which lost 5 bases and 4 bases, there was a span of 16 bases. The germline V gene has CDR1 MDHEN and CDR2 SYDVKM. CDR3 bases: TGTGCCAGCAGTAGGGACGGCCGTCGGGCAGATACGCAGTATTTT. Its protein is CASSRDGRRADTQYF.

The chain has TRBV28 and TRBJ1-6, with 9 bases identical to TRBD1. The V gene's germline CDR1 is MDHEN and CDR2 SYDVKM. V lost 5 bases, J lost 8 bases, and 13 bases stayed unmatched. The CDR3 sequence is 17 residues long. Written as DNA, the CDR3 is TGTGCCAGCAGTCCTTGGACCTCCGGGACAGGGTATTCACCCCTCCACTTT. It specifies CASSPWTSGTGYSPLHF.

This clonotype was observed a few times. The chain recombines TRBV12-3 or TRBV12-4 with TRBJ2-7; unclear D gene. This CDR3 contains 13 residues. Trimming left V 5 bases short and J 5 bases short, with 13 bases between. The DNA for the CDR3 is TGTGCCAGCAGTCAACAGTTTAGGAACGAGCAGTACTTC. As protein: CASSQQFRNEQYF.

This clonotype has at least ten counts. This chain uses TRBV7-6 with TRBJ2-2, with 8 bases identical to TRBD2. The CDR3 totals 12 residues. Germline CDR1 is SGHVS and CDR2 is FNYEAQ. CDR3 bases: TGTGCTGGACTAGCAGACACCGGGGAGCTGTTTTTT. Translating gives CAGLADTGELFF.